Following are 14 T cell receptor beta chains from one sample sequenced in a study of shared clonotypes between healthy human individuals. Assay: immunoSEQ multiplex PCR; the TCRdb copy retains only in-frame clones and omits some. Seen here are approximately 1,500,000 clones, roughly 95% observed once, and the top ten hold 1.2%. The sequenced sample consisted of naive CD4+ T cells sorted from blood. The subset was: CD45RA+ positively selected. The origin of the receptors is a man aged 30-40 years in good health.

V gene TRBV4-3 combines with J gene TRBJ2-7, with 9 bases matching TRBD2. Germline CDR1 is LGHNA and CDR2 is YSLEER. The V segment lost 8 bases and the J segment 4 bases; nucleotides outside the gene matches: 9. CDR3 length: 14 amino acids. The chain's CDR3 is CASSRGLAGYEQYF. DNA for the CDR3: TGCGCCAGCTCCCGTGGGCTAGCGGGATACGAGCAGTACTTC.

This clone showed up just once. The rearrangement links TRBV18 to TRBJ2-7; TRBD2 agrees at 7 bases. Germline loops: CDR1 KGHSH, CDR2 LQKENI. Trimming at V came to 4 bases and at J to 1 base, leaving 4 bases not matched to a gene. This CDR3 comprises 14 residues. CDR3 protein: CASSQGGASYEQYF. The CDR3, as DNA: TGTGCCAGCTCACAGGGAGGGGCTTCCTACGAGCAGTACTTC.

The chain has TRBV11-1 and TRBJ2-2; D unclear. The CDR3 has 16 residues. The germline CDR1 and CDR2 sequences are SGHAT and FQDESV (reference sequence). V was shortened by 1 base and J by 4 bases, with 13 bases between the two germline ends. The CDR3 loop reads CASSLEVPSVTGELFF. As DNA, the CDR3 is TGTGCCAGCAGCTTAGAGGTGCCCAGCGTCACCGGGGAGCTGTTTTTT.

Details on this clone: This sample also contains other DNA sequences that code for the same CDR3. The chain combines TRBV10-1 with TRBJ2-2; 7 positions agree with TRBD2. With 4 bases clipped from V and 1 base from J, the junction kept 0 bases outside the gene matches. Germline V lookup: CDR1 WNHNN, CDR2 SYGVQD (reference sequence). The CDR3 is made up of 14 amino acids. CDR3 DNA: TGCGCCAGCAGTGCTAGCGGGAACACCGGGGAGCTGTTTTTT. As protein: CASSASGNTGELFF.

The chain uses TRBV5-5 and TRBJ2-7; D uncertain. The CDR3 is 15 amino acids. The germline gives CDR1 SGHKS, CDR2 YYEKEE (reference sequence). V lost 4 bases, J lost 5 bases, and 19 bases lay in between. The CDR3 DNA is TGTGCCAGCAGCCTACAGTCGGGTGAATTCCACGAGCAGTACTTC. Its translation is CASSLQSGEFHEQYF.

The chain has TRBV15 and TRBJ2-7, with D perhaps matching TRBD2 (6 bases). The CDR3 sequence is 15 residues long. Germline values: CDR1 LNHNV, CDR2 YYDKDF (reference sequence). V lost 0 bases and J lost 0, with 9 bases in between. Here the CDR3 DNA reads TGTGCCACCAGCAGAGATATCGGGAGCTCCTACGAGCAGTACTTC. Its translation is CATSRDIGSSYEQYF.

J is TRBJ1-4 and V is TRBV18, with D maybe TRBD1 (5 bases). Germline V gene data show CDR1 as KGHSH and CDR2 as LQKENI. V was clipped by 3 bases and J by 8 bases, with 16 bases between them. The CDR3 is made up of 15 amino acids. CDR3 in amino acids: CASSPGLGEGEKLFF. The DNA of the CDR3 is TGTGCCAGCTCACCTGGGCTGGGGGAGGGAGAAAAACTGTTTTTT. Together with reference TRBV18 and TRBJ1-4, the CDR3 gives the full variable domain: NAGVMQNPRHLVRRRGQEARLRCSPMKGHSHVYWYRQLPEEGLKFMVYLQKENIIDESGMPKERFSAEFPKEGPSILRIQQVVRGDSAAYFCASSPGLGEGEKLFFGSGTQLSVL.

As DNA, the CDR3 is TGTGCCAGCAGTGAAACGCCGCCCGAGCAGTACTTC. Its translation: CASSETPPEQYF. The chain has TRBV6-1 and TRBJ2-7; unclear D gene. CDR3 length: 12 residues. V dropped 2 bases and J dropped 6 bases, with 8 bases sitting between them. Germline lookup yields CDR1 MNHNS and CDR2 SASEGT.

The chain joins TRBV6-5 to TRBJ1-5; 7 nucleotides match TRBD1. The V segment lost 5 bases and the J segment 7 bases; nucleotides outside the gene matches: 11. Germline-derived CDR1 and CDR2 are MNHEY and SVGAGI. The CDR3 totals 15 residues. The CDR3 region is CASSADREIQQPQHF. The CDR3 nucleotides are TGTGCCAGCAGTGCCGACAGGGAAATTCAGCAGCCCCAGCATTTT.

The rearrangement joins TRBV5-1 to TRBJ2-5; D might be TRBD2 (5 bases). The CDR3 covers 15 residues. Germline CDR1 reads SGHRS; CDR2 reads YFSETQ. V lost 4 bases and J 3 bases, leaving 16 bases between the germline ends. The CDR3 reads CASSDPRPGEETQYF. In DNA, the CDR3 is TGCGCCAGCAGCGACCCCAGGCCCGGGGAAGAGACCCAGTACTTC.

V usage is TRBV28 and J usage is TRBJ1-4, with D maybe TRBD1 (5 bases). The CDR3 extends over 15 amino acids. The V end lost 5 bases, the J end lost 7 bases, and 17 bases lay between the germline ends. Germline CDR1 is MDHEN and CDR2 is SYDVKM. The CDR3 nucleotides read TGTGCCAGCAGTCCGCCCCGGGCCGGGGGTGAAAAACTGTTTTTT. Its protein product is CASSPPRAGGEKLFF.

The chain combines TRBV5-1 with TRBJ2-2; no clear D. Trimming pared 5 bases from V and 8 bases from J, leaving 19 bases between. Germline CDR1 and CDR2: SGHRS and YFSETQ. CDR3 length: 15 amino acids. Here the CDR3 DNA reads TGCGCCAGCAGGACCGGGCCTAGAAATGAAGGGGAGCTGTTTTTT. This codes for CASRTGPRNEGELFF.

The chain uses TRBV2 and TRBJ2-2, with TRBD1 identical over 10 bases. This CDR3 has 15 residues. V was clipped by 6 bases and J by 6 bases; unmatched bases: 7. Germline-derived CDR1 and CDR2 are SNHLY and FYNNEI. CDR3 residues: CASRGTGVIPGELFF. CDR3 coding DNA: TGTGCCAGCAGGGGGACAGGGGTCATCCCCGGGGAGCTGTTTTTT.

This chain links TRBV7-9 with TRBJ2-4; tentative D call: TRBD2 (6 bases). From germline, CDR1 is SEHNR and CDR2 FQNEAQ (reference sequence). The CDR3 contains 13 residues. Trimming removed 4 bases at V and 10 bases at J, with 14 bases between. The chain's CDR3 is CASSYTSGDIQYF. In nucleotides, the CDR3 is TGTGCCAGCAGCTACACATCGGGGGATATTCAGTACTTC.